The 4 T cell receptor beta chains presented below share a single source sample, sequenced in a study of long-term antiretroviral therapy in people with HIV. The authors ran the immunoSEQ assay, v3.0, at survey level. Sequencing used immunoSEQ multiplex PCR; TCRdb keeps in-frame clones, though not all of them. The table lists tens of thousands of clones, about nine tenths of them singletons, with 5.1% in the top ten. Sequenced material: unsorted PBMCs, taken 0.1 years before starting antiretroviral therapy. These receptor sequences come from a woman between 50 and 59 years old with HIV.

Comments on this clone: One end of the junction varies from germline; a read error may be responsible. The genes are TRBV7-7 and TRBJ2-1; perhaps TRBD1 as D (5 bases). Germline-derived CDR1 and CDR2 are SSHAT and FNYEAQ (reference sequence). The CDR3 is 15 residues long. CDR3 DNA: TGTGCTAGCAGCCGGCTGGGGCCGACCTACAATGAGCAGTTCTTC. The encoded protein is CASSRLGPTYNEQFF.

The chain has TRBV11-2 and TRBJ2-7, with 14 bases identical to TRBD2. The trim removed 5 bases at V and 4 bases at J, leaving 4 bases unmatched. Germline values: CDR1 SGHAT, CDR2 FQNNGV. This CDR3 has 15 residues. The CDR3 here is CASSPGLAGAYEQYF. CDR3 nucleotide sequence: TGTGCCAGCAGCCCGGGACTAGCGGGGGCATACGAGCAGTACTTC.

V usage is TRBV4-2 and J usage is TRBJ2-7, with D maybe TRBD1 (5 bases). Germline loops: CDR1 LGHNA, CDR2 YNFKEQ. The CDR3 loop spans 12 amino acids. The V gene lost 1 base and the J gene lost 7 bases, with 8 bases spanning the gap. In DNA, the CDR3 is TGTGCCAGCAGCCAAGTAGCAGGGGAGCAGTACTTC. Protein product: CASSQVAGEQYF.

The chain couples TRBV2 to TRBJ2-6; tentatively, D is TRBD1 or TRBD2 (5 bases each). V was pared by 6 bases and J by 1 base, with 16 bases between. CDR1 SNHLY and CDR2 FYNNEI come from the germline V gene. This CDR3 has 17 residues. The CDR3 is CASRPGRGISGANVLTF. The CDR3 DNA is TGTGCCAGCAGGCCGGGACGCGGTATATCTGGGGCCAACGTCCTGACTTTC.